These 5 T cell receptor beta chains came from one sample sequenced in a study of cytomegalovirus exposure and HLA in healthy donors (dated by TCRdb to about 2017). The library was produced with the immunoSEQ multiplex PCR assay. TCRdb stores this immuneACCESS table with in-frame sequences only. Part of the clones is absent; in the studies checked, under half of the shortfall reflects unresolved V genes, and no reason is known for the rest. The sample table records tens of thousands of clones; around 94% of these occur just once. The ten most abundant clones make up approximately 3% of the sample. Source material: PBMCs. These TCRs come from a young woman in good health and CMV-seropositive.

This chain links TRBV19 with TRBJ1-2; 7 bases align to TRBD1. Germline V gene sequence: CDR1 LNHDA, CDR2 SQIVND (reference sequence). With V trimmed by 5 bases and J by 5 bases, 5 bases remained unmatched. The CDR3 sequence is 13 residues long. DNA for the CDR3: TGTGCCAGTAGTTTTAGGACAGGATATGGCTACACCTTC. It specifies CASSFRTGYGYTF.

The chain is built from TRBV5-4 and TRBJ2-5; 7 bases line up with TRBD1. CDR3 size: 15 residues. After removal of 2 bases from V and 7 bases from J, the junction contained 11 bases not matched to a gene. CDR1 is SGHNT, CDR2 YYREEE, per germline (reference sequence). CDR3 nucleotide sequence: TGTGCCAGCAGCTTAAAACGGACAGGCGGCTTGACCCAGTACTTC. This gives the protein CASSLKRTGGLTQYF.

The rearrangement joins TRBV18 to TRBJ1-5; the D is unclear. V lost 2 bases to trimming and J lost 9 bases, with 11 bases between them. This CDR3 spans 13 amino acids. Germline-derived CDR1 and CDR2 are KGHSH and LQKENI. CDR3 nucleotide sequence: TGTGCCAGCTCACCAGGGCAGACATCGCCCCAGCATTTT. Translated, it gives CASSPGQTSPQHF.

V and J are TRBV27 and TRBJ2-2; 8 positions match TRBD2. The germline gives CDR1 MNHEY, CDR2 SMNVEV (reference sequence). The V and J ends lost 3 bases and 1 base, in that order; junction bases with no gene match: 4. The CDR3 spans 16 residues. CDR3 in amino acids: CASSFWLAGNTGELFF. CDR3 DNA: TGTGCCAGCAGTTTCTGGCTAGCGGGGAACACCGGGGAGCTGTTTTTT.

The genes are TRBV28 and TRBJ2-2; 9 nucleotides align to TRBD1. The V segment lost 7 bases and the J segment 5 bases; nucleotides outside the gene matches: 8. This CDR3 spans 15 amino acids. Germline values: CDR1 MDHEN, CDR2 SYDVKM. DNA of the CDR3: TGTGCCAGCATGTGGGGGACAGGGACGACCGGGGAGCTGTTTTTT. It yields the protein CASMWGTGTTGELFF.